This section outlines one T cell receptor (beta chain) sequence together with its context. Its cognate antigen has yet to be identified. No much larger clone exists at a distance of one base, and base qualities are not known. The data derive from a study of blood T cells in healthy people across ages (dated by TCRdb to 2014 to 2015). A note on the overall study: Template switching captured roughly one uniquely barcoded TCR beta cDNA molecule per two T cells in model experiments. Using deep sequencing normalized with unique cDNA molecular identifiers, the study measured how TCR beta repertoire diversity changes with age. The donors were divided into four age groups: young (average about 15 years), middle-aged (about 40), aged (about 61) and long-lived (82). To avoid experimental bias, donors of different ages were randomly spread across the sequencing lanes. Two additional independent replicas of 1 million unique cDNA reads from the same blood draw were analyzed for two donors (one aged 18 to 29 and one aged 80 or older).

Library preparation employed 5' RACE. The reads were generated on an Illumina HiSeq 2500. A second PCR of roughly 7 to 11 cycles was performed with a sample-barcoded 5' primer and a J-beta primer mix. Each TCR beta cDNA molecule received a unique molecular identifier from a template-switch 5' adaptor carrying 12 random nucleotides. Each sample yielded at least 3 million CDR3-containing paired-end reads. First-strand cDNA synthesis was performed from all RNA using the Mint cDNA synthesis kit, with priming by a TRBC-specific oligonucleotide. After uracil-DNA glycosylase treatment, a first 18-cycle PCR used universal primers M1SS and BC2_uni_R on all cDNA. The study's processing was this. Each sample was normalized by randomly selecting 1 million high-quality reads, each carrying a distinct molecular identifier. Instead of being binned into consensus sequences, reads with shared molecular identifiers were discarded. MiTCR, with a Q25 quality threshold and the strictest error-elimination algorithm, was used for CDR3 identification, clonotype clustering and error correction. A nonparametric unseen species model with Euler transformation was used to estimate a lower bound on total TCR beta diversity. TCRdb trimmed public reads at Q25 via fastp, called clones via MiXCR and kept in-frame beta chains. Every entry covers one CDR3 protein and lists the most common genes and DNA from its rows. The V and J calls reflect TCRdb's pipeline rather than the authors' work. The sample table contains 750,000 to 950,000 distinct CDR3 sequences; only one count was recorded for 53% of them. The biggest ten clones account for approximately 40% of the sample.

The germline V gene yields SGHAT for CDR1 and FQNNGV for CDR2. V lost 7 bases and J lost 2 bases; the stretch between them is 18 bases long. The CDR3 contains 15 residues, cysteine and phenylalanine counted. The read is trimmed to its CDR3 DNA, 45 bases read in frame from base 1. Systemically healthy Caucasian individuals from Russia, approximately 39 in total and aged about 6 to 95 years, were included as donors. Each donor gave about 9.8 milliliters of peripheral blood, drawn into EDTA-treated Vacutainer tubes. Ficoll-Paque density-gradient centrifugation was used to isolate PBMCs, with at least 7 million per sample. Trizol reagent was used to extract total RNA from PBMCs, with at least 6 micrograms per sample. Naive CD45RAhigh/CD27high T cell percentages were measured by flow cytometry on a PBMC aliquot from every donor. General findings and caveats noted by the study authors: There was a strong correlation between observed TCR beta diversity and the percentage of naive T cells measured by flow cytometry. Estimates of total diversity based on one million sequenced T cells were considered lower bounds and underestimates. Because donor CMV infection status was unknown, age-related changes in expanded clonotypes were potentially confounded. Compared with the aged group, the long-lived group had more naive CD4+ T cells, fewer expanded clones and increased TCR diversity, a pattern suggesting age selection. Conclusive comparison of naive and antigen-experienced compartments was prevented by the profiling of bulk unsorted PBMCs. As age increased, observed TCR beta diversity per million T cells dropped in a roughly linear way, and a significant reduction was already evident by age about 40.

The sequence was obtained from a man aged 80 or over in good health. Sequences were obtained from blood. The chain is assembled from TRBV11-2 and TRBJ2-7; the D gene is perhaps TRBD1, on 5 matching bases. The CDR3 protein sequence reads: CASNYGAGKTYEQYF. The DNA is TGTGCCAGCAACTATGGGGCAGGCAAAACCTACGAGCAGTACTTC.